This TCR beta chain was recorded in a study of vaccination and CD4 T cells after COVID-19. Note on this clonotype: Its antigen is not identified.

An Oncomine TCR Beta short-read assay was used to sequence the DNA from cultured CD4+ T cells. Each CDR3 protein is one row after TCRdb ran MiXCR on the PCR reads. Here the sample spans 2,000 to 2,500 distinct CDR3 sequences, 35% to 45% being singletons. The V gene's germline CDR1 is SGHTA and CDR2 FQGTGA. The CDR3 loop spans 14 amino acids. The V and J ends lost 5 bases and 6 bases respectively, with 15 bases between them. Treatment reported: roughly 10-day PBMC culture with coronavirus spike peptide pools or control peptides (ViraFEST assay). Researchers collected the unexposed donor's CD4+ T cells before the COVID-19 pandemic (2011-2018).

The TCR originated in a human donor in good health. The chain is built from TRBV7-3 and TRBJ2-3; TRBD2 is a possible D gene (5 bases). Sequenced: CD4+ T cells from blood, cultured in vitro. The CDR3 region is CASSEGPESDTQYF. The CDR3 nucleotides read TGTGCCAGCAGCGAGGGCCCCGAATCGGATACGCAGTATTTT.